This T cell receptor beta chain was sequenced in a study of Graves' ophthalmopathy and Graves' hyperthyroidism. This clonotype was observed at least ten times. For repertoire sequencing, the TCR beta CDR3 regions were amplified from RNA transcripts. HTBI primers primed a first-round RT-PCR, and a second-round multiplex PCR followed. TCRdb used MiXCR to reprocess the multiplex PCR reads, holding one entry per CDR3 protein. The sample lists some 1.1 million distinct CDR3 sequences, about two fifths occurring once. This receptor was taken from an adult man with Graves' hyperthyroidism. Specimen: peripheral blood or thyroid tissue (not recorded which).

CDR3 nucleotides: TGTGCCAGCAGCCACGTGGCAGGGGGCGGCTATGGCTACACCTTC. This encodes CASSHVAGGGYGYTF. The V and J genes are TRBV14 and TRBJ1-2; 8 nucleotides line up with TRBD1. Losses at the gene ends were 3 bases for V and 4 bases for J; bases not matched to a gene: 7. CDR1 is SGHDN and CDR2 is FVKESK in the germline V gene. CDR3 length equals 15 residues.